A selection of T cell receptor beta chains follows, all from one sample in a study of blood T cell repertoires in COVID-19. The method was immunoSEQ multiplex PCR; TCRdb's version includes in-frame clones alone and lacks a portion of them. The sample yields 70,000 or so clones, about 85% seen once. The sample consisted of peripheral blood. Receptors were obtained from an elderly man with acute or convalescent COVID-19. The CDR3 runs from the conserved cysteine through the conserved F or W. D genes are given only for firm matches. The size field is filled for only some rows; it gives once, few, many or a size class.

v_gene	d_gene	abundance	j_gene	CDR3aa	CDR3nt
TRBV24-1	.	.	TRBJ1-1	CATSRGEDSMNTEAFF	TGTGCCACCAGTAGGGGTGAGGACAGCATGAACACTGAAGCTTTCTTT
TRBV6-4	.	.	TRBJ1-5	CASSDGGINQPQHF	TGTGCCAGCAGTGACGGGGGGATCAATCAGCCCCAGCATTTT
TRBV7-2	.	.	TRBJ1-2	CASSSSGGGYGYTF	TGTGCCAGCAGCTCGTCGGGGGGGGGCTATGGCTACACCTTC
TRBV2	TRBD1	few	TRBJ2-6	CASSESGGWYGANVLTF	TGTGCCAGCAGTGAATCAGGGGGCTGGTATGGGGCCAACGTCCTGACTTTC
TRBV19	.	.	TRBJ2-1	CASSIHPGSSYNEQFF	TGTGCCAGTAGTATCCACCCGGGGAGCTCCTACAATGAGCAGTTCTTC
TRBV10-2	.	.	TRBJ1-5	CASSGQYNQPQHF	TGCGCCAGCAGTGGACAGTACAATCAGCCCCAGCATTTT
TRBV7-2	TRBD1	.	TRBJ1-2	CASSRGQGARGYTF	TGTGCCAGCAGTCGCGGACAGGGGGCTCGTGGCTACACCTTC
TRBV5-6	TRBD1	.	TRBJ2-5	CASSSGTEKTQYF	TGTGCCAGCAGCTCTGGGACAGAGAAGACCCAGTACTTC
TRBV3-1/TRBV3-2	.	.	TRBJ2-2	CASSQDGAGRTGELFF	TGTGCCAGCAGCCAAGATGGCGCGGGGCGGACCGGGGAGCTGTTTTTT
TRBV5-1	TRBD1	.	TRBJ1-6	CASSRGGQGIGSPLHF	TGCGCCAGCAGCAGAGGGGGACAGGGGATCGGTTCACCCCTCCACTTT
TRBV19	.	.	TRBJ2-7	CASTSAYEQYF	TGTGCCAGTACTAGCGCTTACGAGCAGTACTTC
TRBV6-2/TRBV6-3	.	.	TRBJ1-1	CASSTGYTEAFF	TGTGCCAGCAGTACAGGGTACACTGAAGCTTTCTTT
TRBV2	TRBD2	.	TRBJ2-1	CASSDPRWREGKGEQFF	TGTGCCAGCAGTGACCCCAGATGGCGGGAGGGCAAGGGTGAGCAGTTCTTC
TRBV4-2	TRBD2	.	TRBJ2-7	CASSVTSGSYEQYF	TGTGCCAGCAGCGTTACTAGCGGCTCCTACGAGCAGTACTTC
TRBV24-1	.	.	TRBJ1-1	CATSRGTEAFF	TGTGCCACCAGCAGGGGCACTGAAGCTTTCTTT
TRBV12-3/TRBV12-4	TRBD1	.	TRBJ1-2	CASFGGGHGYTF	TGTGCCAGCTTTGGAGGGGGCCATGGCTACACCTTC
TRBV5-1	.	.	TRBJ2-3	CASSLRGSTDTQYF	TGCGCCAGCAGCTTACGGGGAAGCACAGATACGCAGTATTTT
TRBV4-3	TRBD1	.	TRBJ1-5	CASSQGAGGYQPQHF	TGCGCCAGCAGCCAAGGTGCAGGGGGATATCAGCCCCAGCATTTT
TRBV6-5	TRBD2	.	TRBJ2-7	CASSYGGLAIYEQYF	TGTGCCAGCAGTTACGGAGGACTAGCGATCTACGAGCAGTACTTC
TRBV27	TRBD2	once	TRBJ2-5	CASSSLLASGYQETQYF	TGTGCCAGCAGTTCCCTGCTGGCTAGCGGGTACCAAGAGACCCAGTACTTC
TRBV7-9	.	.	TRBJ1-2	CASSSSANYGYTF	TGTGCCAGCAGTAGCTCAGCTAACTATGGCTACACCTTC
TRBV2	.	.	TRBJ1-2	CASSEAGRRLCF	TGTGCCAGCAGTGAAGCCGGCCGGAGGTTGTGCTTC